The 28 T cell receptor beta chains listed next were all sequenced from one sample in a study of T cells after yellow fever vaccination. One entry per CDR3 protein results from TCRdb running MiXCR on the 5' RACE reads. Seen here are over 20,000 distinct CDR3 sequences, about 5.5% observed once, and the top ten hold 10% to 15%. The material sequenced was PBMCs, either bulk or a sorted T-cell subset (CD4+, CD8+, memory, or dextramer-sorted; not recorded which), taken 15 days after the yellow fever booster vaccination. Receptors originate from a man between 25 and 39 years old who received the YFV17D yellow fever vaccine.

This clonotype occurred many times. The CDR3 loop is CSAPPGAGDTQYF. The CDR3 DNA follows: TGCAGTGCCCCCCCGGGGGCAGGAGATACGCAGTATTTT. The genes are TRBV20-1 and TRBJ2-3, with D possibly called TRBD1 or TRBD2 (6 bases each). The germline V gene has CDR1 DFQATT and CDR2 SNEGSKA (reference sequence). Trimming pared 6 bases from V and 5 bases from J, leaving 15 bases between. This CDR3 contains 13 residues.

This clonotype was detected ten times or more. The rearrangement links TRBV5-6 to TRBJ2-5, with D unresolved. The CDR3 length is 11 residues. Trimming left V 4 bases short and J 8 bases short, with 9 bases between. Germline CDR1 reads SGHDT; CDR2 reads YYEEEE. The chain's CDR3 is CASSGSITQYF. In DNA, the CDR3 is TGTGCCAGCAGCGGGTCCATTACCCAGTACTTC.

This clonotype was found many times. The genes are TRBV20-1 and TRBJ1-2, with D possibly being TRBD1 (5 bases). V lost 5 bases, J lost 4 bases, and 20 bases lay in between. The CDR3 has 15 amino acids. The germline CDR1 and CDR2 sequences are DFQATT and SNEGSKA (reference sequence). Here the CDR3 reads CSAPFQQSGGYGYTF. CDR3 coding DNA: TGCAGTGCTCCCTTTCAACAGTCGGGGGGCTATGGCTACACCTTC.

This clonotype was counted ten times or more. The CDR3 loop is CASSLGGNLGEQYF. The CDR3 DNA reads TGTGCCAGCAGCTTAGGAGGCAACCTTGGGGAGCAGTACTTC. The chain employs TRBV7-6 and TRBJ2-7; no clear D gene. CDR1 and CDR2 from the germline V gene are SGHVS and FNYEAQ. The length of the CDR3 is 14 residues. The V gene lost 1 base and the J gene lost 7 bases, with 14 bases spanning the gap. Filled out from reference TRBV7-6 and TRBJ2-7, the complete variable domain reads GAGVSQSPRYKVTKRGQDVALRCDPISGHVSLYWYRQALGQGPEFLTYFNYEAQQDKSGLPNDRFSAERPEGSISTLTIQRTEQRDSAMYRCASSLGGNLGEQYFGPGTRLTVT.

This clonotype was seen many times. The rearrangement links TRBV3-1 to TRBJ2-2; 10 bases match TRBD2. The J segment lost 0 bases and the V segment lost 6 bases, leaving 10 bases of the junction unmatched. The CDR3 consists of 18 residues. In germline, CDR1 is LGHDT, CDR2 YNNKEL (reference sequence). This CDR3 is CASRYGLAEIANTGELFF. The CDR3 nucleotides read TGTGCCAGCAGGTATGGACTAGCGGAAATCGCGAACACCGGGGAGCTGTTTTTT.

This clonotype was seen a single time. A much larger clone sits a single nucleotide away, making a read error possible. The chain combines TRBV7-3 with TRBJ2-2; 10 bases agree with TRBD1. Per the germline V gene, CDR1 is SGHTA and CDR2 is FQGTGA. There are 14 residues in the CDR3. Trimming cost V 7 bases and J 8 bases; bases outside gene matches: 7. CDR3 sequence reads: CASNKTGGLGELFF. CDR3 bases: TGTGCCAGCAACAAGACAGGGGGCTTAGGGGAGCTGTTTTTT.

This clonotype was observed at least ten times. This chain connects TRBV29-1 to TRBJ2-5; D might be TRBD2 (6 bases). Trimming stripped 3 bases from V and 3 bases from J, with 14 bases between. This CDR3 is 14 amino acids long. Germline V CDR1 and CDR2: SQVTM, ANQGSEA. The CDR3, as DNA: TGCAGCGTTGATGGGAGGCAGACTGAAGAGACCCAGTACTTC. It encodes CSVDGRQTEETQYF.

This clonotype appeared many times. CDR3 in amino acids: CASRGLALGTDTQYF. CDR3 DNA sequence: TGTGCCAGCAGAGGACTAGCCTTGGGCACAGATACGCAGTATTTT. The chain carries TRBV27 and TRBJ2-3, with 8 bases lining up with TRBD2. CDR3 length equals 15 residues. V was clipped by 6 bases and J by 1 base; unmatched bases: 6. Germline CDR1 and CDR2: MNHEY and SMNVEV (reference sequence).

In its sample, this clonotype was seen many times. In DNA form, the CDR3 reads TGTGCCAGCAGTTTCGGGGTAAAGGCGGCCTACAATGAGCAGTTCTTC. Encoded protein: CASSFGVKAAYNEQFF. The gene calls are TRBV6-2 or TRBV6-3 and TRBJ2-1; D is perhaps TRBD2 (5 bases). Germline-derived CDR1 and CDR2 are MNHEY and SVGEGT. The CDR3 is 16 residues long. Trimming took off 4 bases at V and 2 bases at J, with 15 bases between the two ends.

This clonotype was seen ten or more times. This sequence joins TRBV5-5 and TRBJ2-7, with 7 bases that match TRBD1. Germline V gene data show CDR1 as SGHKS and CDR2 as YYEKEE (reference sequence). After removal of 2 bases from V and 0 bases from J, the junction contained 2 bases not matched to a gene. The CDR3 sequence is 14 residues long. CDR3 coding DNA: TGTGCCAGCAGCTTACAGGGGAGCTCCTACGAGCAGTACTTC. Its protein product is CASSLQGSSYEQYF.

This clonotype was seen repeatedly, ten times or more. V is TRBV20-1 and J is TRBJ2-5, with D perhaps matching TRBD2 (6 bases). V lost 6 bases and J 2 bases, leaving 10 bases between the germline ends. This CDR3 is 12 amino acids long. The germline gives CDR1 DFQATT, CDR2 SNEGSKA (reference sequence). The CDR3, as DNA: TGCAGTGCCACGGGACTGCAAGAGACCCAGTACTTC. It is translated as CSATGLQETQYF.

This clonotype was counted many times. This chain joins TRBV6-5 and TRBJ1-4; the D is unclear. Germline V gene data show CDR1 as MNHEY and CDR2 as SVGAGI. The CDR3 loop spans 15 amino acids. Trimming pared 5 bases from V and 3 bases from J, leaving 13 bases between. This CDR3 reads CASSSSGQPNEKLFF. The DNA for the CDR3 is TGTGCCAGCAGTAGCTCCGGGCAGCCTAATGAAAAACTGTTTTTT.

There are many counts of this clonotype. This sequence joins TRBV3-1 and TRBJ2-1; D not resolved. Germline V gene sequence: CDR1 LGHDT, CDR2 YNNKEL (reference sequence). V was pared by 4 bases and J by 9 bases, with 13 bases between. The CDR3 extends over 13 amino acids. CDR3 sequence reads: CASSLSKGTEQFF. CDR3 DNA: TGTGCCAGCAGCCTCTCGAAGGGAACTGAGCAGTTCTTC.

This clonotype was seen repeatedly, ten times or more. The chain has TRBV7-2 and TRBJ2-1, with D unclear. This CDR3 is 14 amino acids long. Germline CDR1 reads SGHTA; CDR2 reads FQGNSA. V was shortened by 3 bases and J by 5 bases, with 11 bases between the two germline ends. CDR3 sequence reads: CASSLRPENNEQFF. DNA of the CDR3: TGTGCCAGCAGCTTGCGGCCGGAGAACAATGAGCAGTTCTTC.

This clonotype was seen ten or more times. The genes are TRBV6-6 and TRBJ2-1, with D unresolved. Germline CDR1 and CDR2: MNHNY and SVGAGI (reference sequence). Between the trimmed V and J ends, which lost 2 bases and 8 bases, there was a span of 4 bases. This CDR3 has 11 amino acids. CDR3 sequence: CASSYGDEQFF. The CDR3, as DNA: TGTGCCAGCAGTTACGGAGATGAGCAGTTCTTC.

Ten or more counts support this clonotype. The chain couples TRBV30 to TRBJ1-5; the D gene is possibly TRBD1 (5 bases). V was trimmed by 4 bases and J by 2 bases, leaving 9 bases between them. The CDR3 has 13 amino acids. The germline gives CDR1 GTSNPN, CDR2 SVGIG (reference sequence). The CDR3 spells CAWNGGGNQPQHF. CDR3 bases: TGTGCCTGGAATGGGGGGGGCAATCAGCCCCAGCATTTT.

This clonotype came up many times. J is TRBJ2-1 and V is TRBV24-1; 9 positions agree with TRBD1. V lost 4 bases to trimming and J lost 4 bases; unmatched junction nucleotides: 7. Germline CDR1 reads KGHDR; CDR2 reads SFDVKD. This CDR3 comprises 16 residues. CDR3 bases: TGTGCCACCAGTGACCCACAGGGGGCGAGGTACAATGAGCAGTTCTTC. Translating it yields CATSDPQGARYNEQFF.

This clonotype is categorized as medium-sized. The rearrangement uses TRBV24-1 and TRBJ2-1; maybe TRBD2 (6 bases). V lost 7 bases to trimming and J lost 7 bases, with 7 bases between them. Germline lookup yields CDR1 KGHDR and CDR2 SFDVKD. The length of the CDR3 is 11 residues. The CDR3 DNA sequence: TGTGCCACCAGCGGAGGGAATGAGCAGTTCTTC. It encodes CATSGGNEQFF.

This clonotype has a count of ten or more. The chain couples TRBV20-1 to TRBJ1-3, with a tentative D call TRBD1 (5 bases). CDR1 is DFQATT, CDR2 SNEGSKA, per germline (reference sequence). Trimming cost V 0 bases and J 3 bases, with 12 bases left between them. The CDR3 extends over 15 amino acids. The CDR3 coding sequence is TGCAGTGCTAGAGATGGGGGAGGTGGTGGAAACACCATATATTTT. It translates to CSARDGGGGGNTIYF.

This clonotype was detected ten times or more. The chain uses TRBV6-1 and TRBJ2-2; 11 nucleotides align to TRBD2. Trimming at V came to 5 bases and at J to 4 bases, leaving 6 bases not matched to a gene. Germline V gives CDR1 MNHNS, CDR2 SASEGT. CDR3 length: 16 residues. CDR3 region: CASSKLAGVGTGELFF. The CDR3 DNA reads as TGTGCCAGCAGTAAACTAGCGGGAGTTGGCACCGGGGAGCTGTTTTTT.

This clonotype was seen repeatedly, ten times or more. The chain is built from TRBV5-6 and TRBJ1-2; D might be TRBD1 (5 bases). Germline CDR1 SGHDT, CDR2 YYEEEE. This CDR3 has 15 amino acids. Trimming removed 6 bases at V and 2 bases at J, with 17 bases between. The CDR3 DNA reads TGTGCCAGCACCCGACAGAGGATGGGGAACTATGGCTACACCTTC. The encoded protein is CASTRQRMGNYGYTF.

This clonotype came up many times. CDR3 DNA sequence: TGCAGTGCTAGAGATCTTCTGCGGGACGACAATGAGCAGTTCTTC. This sequence encodes CSARDLLRDDNEQFF. V usage is TRBV20-1 and J usage is TRBJ2-1, with D perhaps matching TRBD2 (6 bases). V dropped 0 bases and J dropped 5 bases, with 14 bases sitting between them. Germline V gives CDR1 DFQATT, CDR2 SNEGSKA (reference sequence). This CDR3 contains 15 residues.

In its sample, this clonotype was seen many times. The CDR3 loop reads CASSSPGGTGELFF. The CDR3 nucleotides are TGTGCCAGCAGTTCCCCCGGTGGCACCGGGGAGCTGTTTTTT. This chain connects TRBV6-2 or TRBV6-3 to TRBJ2-2, with no clear D. V shed 4 bases and J shed 4 bases, with 10 bases lying between them. From germline, CDR1 is MNHEY and CDR2 SVGEGT. CDR3 length: 14 residues.

In its sample, this clonotype is medium-sized. The chain is built from TRBV15 and TRBJ2-6; D unclear. V was clipped by 0 bases and J by 0 bases, with 12 bases between them. The germline V gene has CDR1 LNHNV and CDR2 YYDKDF (reference sequence). The CDR3 extends over 18 amino acids. CDR3 residues: CATSRDQEGSSGANVLTF. CDR3 nucleotide sequence: TGTGCCACCAGCAGAGATCAAGAAGGTAGCTCTGGGGCCAACGTCCTGACTTTC. Combining the CDR3 with reference TRBV15 and TRBJ2-6 gives the whole variable domain DAMVIQNPRYQVTQFGKPVTLSCSQTLNHNVMYWYQQKSSQAPKLLFHYYDKDFNNEADTPDNFQSRRPNTSFCFLDIRSPGLGDTAMYLCATSRDQEGSSGANVLTFGAGSRLTVL.

Many counts were recorded for this clonotype. V is TRBV6-5 and J is TRBJ1-1; D gene unclear. Looked up from germline, CDR1 is MNHEY and CDR2 is SVGAGI. V lost 5 bases to trimming and J lost 8 bases, with 18 bases between them. The CDR3 length is 14 residues. Here the CDR3 reads CASSPLPSFGEAFF. In DNA form, the CDR3 reads TGTGCCAGCAGTCCCCTGCCCAGTTTCGGGGAAGCTTTCTTT.

This clonotype was detected many times. This chain uses TRBV27 with TRBJ1-5, with 9 bases that match TRBD1. CDR1 is MNHEY and CDR2 is SMNVEV in the germline V gene (reference sequence). The CDR3 is made up of 17 amino acids. V lost 0 bases, J lost 2 bases, and 5 bases stayed unmatched. The CDR3 nucleotides read TGTGCCAGCAGTTTATCGGGGACAGGGTGGGGCAATCAGCCCCAGCATTTT. Translated, it gives CASSLSGTGWGNQPQHF.

Many counts were recorded for this clonotype. The chain couples TRBV6-5 to TRBJ1-1, with a weak D call TRBD1 (6 bases). Germline V gene data show CDR1 as MNHEY and CDR2 as SVGAGI. The CDR3 runs 18 residues. V was pared by 8 bases and J by 5 bases, with 30 bases between. The CDR3 reads CASVSLRGQLGRGTEAFF. The CDR3 DNA reads TGTGCCAGCGTCTCCTTAAGAGGACAGTTAGGCCGGGGGACTGAAGCTTTCTTT.

This sequence joins TRBV5-6 and TRBJ2-3, with D unresolved. Trimming pared 8 bases from V and 8 bases from J, leaving 21 bases between. This CDR3 region has 14 residues. The germline CDR1 and CDR2 sequences are SGHDT and YYEEEE. The CDR3 here is CARGTGLLGGTQYF. In nucleotides, the CDR3 is TGTGCCAGGGGCACCGGGCTCCTAGGCGGTACGCAGTATTTT.